Given below is one TCR beta chain in context. The sample belongs to a study of post-analysis software for immune sequencing data. Study in general: The study covered relapsing-remitting, secondary progressive and progressive-relapsing courses of multiple sclerosis.

TCR beta libraries were prepared from cDNA with unique molecular identifiers. T cells numbering roughly 0.9 to 11 million gave rise to around 500,000 cDNA molecules. MiXCR was run by TCRdb on the PCR reads, yielding one entry per CDR3 protein. Altogether about 160,000 distinct CDR3 sequences are present, under 40% being singletons, with the ten largest covering 25% to 35%. This TCR derives from a girl aged 5 to 17 with multiple sclerosis. The input for sequencing was blood, taken after autologous hematopoietic stem cell transplantation.

The CDR3 DNA reads as TGCGCCAGCAGCCAAAATTCCGGACCGGAGGGGTCATATGGCTACACCTTC. Translating it yields CASSQNSGPEGSYGYTF. The chain has TRBV4-3 and TRBJ1-2, with D possibly being TRBD1 (5 bases). V shed 2 bases and J shed 5 bases, with 21 bases lying between them. Per germline, CDR1 LGHNA and CDR2 YSLEER. The CDR3 is 17 amino acids.